A selection of T cell receptor beta chains follows, all from one sample in a study of shared clonotypes between healthy human individuals. Method: immunoSEQ multiplex PCR; TCRdb's copy keeps in-frame clones and lacks some. The sample carries 950,000 to 1,300,000 clones, about 70% recorded once. Sequenced material: memory CD4+ T cells sorted from blood. The source is a man between 18 and 35 years old in good health. Both conserved end residues are part of each CDR3. The D gene is left open where the match is weak. The size entry is marked missing in some rows and otherwise reads once, few, many or a size class.

clone size,J gene,D gene,V gene,CDR3 DNA,CDR3 protein
.,TRBJ2-3,TRBD2,TRBV9,TGTGCCAGCAGCGTGCTAGCGGGGGCCATAAGGGATACGCAGTATTTT,CASSVLAGAIRDTQYF
.,TRBJ1-2,.,TRBV18,TGTGCCAGCTCACCAGGGATAGGGGAAAAAGTTGGCTACACCTTC,CASSPGIGEKVGYTF
.,TRBJ1-2,TRBD1,TRBV6-5,TGTGCCAGCAGTCCCGGGGACAGGGGGCGTGTTGGCTACACCTTC,CASSPGDRGRVGYTF
.,TRBJ1-1,.,TRBV10-3,TGTGCCATCAGTGAATCCTTAAAGAACACTGAAGCTTTCTTT,CAISESLKNTEAFF
.,TRBJ2-6,TRBD1,TRBV2,TGTGCCAGCATCGGGGACAGACTCTCTGGGGCCAACGTCCTGACTTTC,CASIGDRLSGANVLTF
once,TRBJ2-7,.,TRBV18,TGTGCCAGCTCACCCCCAGAACGCCCCTACGAGCAGTACTTC,CASSPPERPYEQYF
.,TRBJ2-7,.,TRBV7-9,TGTGCCAGCAGCTTAAGCTCGGGGGCCTACGAGCAGTACTTC,CASSLSSGAYEQYF
.,TRBJ1-2,.,TRBV7-3,TGTGCCAGCAGCTTAACAAGGGATCCCTATGGCTACACCTTC,CASSLTRDPYGYTF
once,TRBJ2-7,TRBD2,TRBV4-1,TGCGCCAGCAGCCAAGGGCGGGGGGGCTACGAGCAGTACTTC,CASSQGRGGYEQYF
.,TRBJ1-4,TRBD1,TRBV11-2,TGTGCCAGCAGCTCGGGGACAGGAAAGGAGGAAAAACTGTTTTTT,CASSSGTGKEEKLFF
.,TRBJ2-7,TRBD1,TRBV5-4,TGTGCCAGCAGCGTACAGGGGTTATCCTACGAGCAGTACTTC,CASSVQGLSYEQYF
.,TRBJ2-5,.,TRBV28,TGTGCCAGCAGCCAAAATAGTGCGTTATTGGGCCAAGAGACCCAGTACTTC,CASSQNSALLGQETQYF
.,TRBJ2-7,.,TRBV5-1,TGCGCCAGCAGCTTGGCCGGGGTTCCCCTCTACGAGCAGTACTTC,CASSLAGVPLYEQYF
.,TRBJ2-6,.,TRBV28,TGTGCCAGCAGGGATACAGCCCTCGTCCTGACTTTC,CASRDTALVLTF
.,TRBJ1-1,TRBD1,TRBV30,TGTGCCTGGGTTGGCCCGTCGGGACAGATAGTCGAAGCTTTCTTT,CAWVGPSGQIVEAFF
.,TRBJ2-2,TRBD2,TRBV11-3,TGTGCCAGCAGCTTAGATGCGGGAGCGGGTGGGGAGCTGTTTTTT,CASSLDAGAGGELFF
.,TRBJ2-1,TRBD1,TRBV19,TGTGCCAGTAACTCTGACAGGGGGGTAAATGAGCAGTTCTTC,CASNSDRGVNEQFF